The clone carrying this T cell receptor beta chain was recorded once. The antigen is undetermined. The sample is drawn from a study of a mutant IDH1 vaccine in newly diagnosed glioma. Study context: A roughly 60% male, roughly 40% female split and a mean age of 40.4 years characterized treated patients. Study-wide results and limits: The vaccine induced immune responses, and these occurred in 80% to 95% of patients.

The CDR3 contains 12 residues. The V gene's germline CDR1 is LNHDA and CDR2 SQIVND (reference sequence). V was trimmed by 6 bases and J by 0 bases, leaving 3 bases between them. As to time point: baseline, week 1 (first vaccination visit). The treatment is: pre-vaccination baseline after standard-of-care therapy. Assay: immunoSEQ multiplex PCR; the TCRdb copy retains only in-frame clones and omits some. The sample contains some 67,000 clones, 80% to 90% of which appear only once. This chain joins TRBV19 and TRBJ2-1; D unresolved. The sequencing here drew on peripheral blood mononuclear cells (PBMCs), taken from a glioma patient treated with radiotherapy, temozolomide or both. This clonotype was sampled from a woman between 18 and 29 years old with glioma. Some clones in this sample may be carry-over from other donors' samples. Here the CDR3 reads CASRGSYNEQFF. The CDR3 region has the DNA TGTGCCAGTAGGGGCTCCTACAATGAGCAGTTCTTC.